A single sample gave rise to the 11 T cell receptor beta chains below, sequenced in a study of blood T cell repertoires in COVID-19. Measured with immunoSEQ multiplex PCR; TCRdb has only the in-frame clones, and not every one. This table holds over 35,000 clones, more than 60% found once. The source material was peripheral blood. The receptors come from a man in his fifties or sixties with active COVID-19.

The chain combines TRBV29-1 with TRBJ2-1; TRBD2 is a possible D gene (6 bases). Trimming cost V 6 bases and J 8 bases, with 20 bases left between them. The CDR3 sequence is 14 residues long. Germline-derived CDR1 and CDR2 are SQVTM and ANQGSEA. CDR3 DNA: TGCAGCGTCACAGGCGCGGGCGGGGAGGATGAGCAGTTCTTC. Its translation is CSVTGAGGEDEQFF.

This rearrangement joins TRBV4-1 to TRBJ2-3; 11 bases are shared with TRBD1. The CDR3 is made up of 17 amino acids. J gave up 3 bases and V 1 base, and 6 bases lay outside the gene matches. The germline V gene encodes CDR1 MGHRA and CDR2 YSYEKL. The CDR3 nucleotides are TGCGCCAGCAGCCAAGTCAGGACAGGGGGCTCAACAGATACGCAGTATTTT. Its translation is CASSQVRTGGSTDTQYF.

The sample holds a few counts of this clone. The chain carries TRBV7-8 and TRBJ1-2; a weak D match, TRBD1 (5 bases). The ends were cut back, 4 bases at V and 2 bases at J, with 5 bases in the middle. The CDR3 totals 12 residues. Per the germline V gene, CDR1 is SGHVS and CDR2 is FQNEAQ. The CDR3 sequence is CASSSGNYGYTF. Here the CDR3 DNA reads TGTGCCAGCAGCTCAGGGAACTATGGCTACACCTTC.

Turning to this clone: Its ends do not fully match the called genes, so a read error is possible. The V call is TRBV6-1, the J call TRBJ2-7; 10 nucleotides match TRBD2. The germline V gene has CDR1 MNHNS and CDR2 SASEGT. The CDR3 extends over 13 amino acids. CDR3 sequence: CASTSSSSGGINF. The CDR3 bases are TGTGCCAGCACCTCATCCTCTAGCGGGGGAATTAACTTC.

The chain carries TRBV20-1 and TRBJ1-3; D gene unclear. Trimming stripped 6 bases from V and 9 bases from J, with 12 bases between. CDR1 and CDR2 from the germline V gene are DFQATT and SNEGSKA (reference sequence). This CDR3 has 11 amino acids. The CDR3 sequence: CSAPRVGTIYF. The CDR3 DNA follows: TGCAGTGCCCCGCGAGTTGGCACCATATATTTT.

The chain combines TRBV28 with TRBJ1-5, with 8 bases lining up with TRBD1. Trimming took 7 bases from V and 6 from J; bases not matched to a gene: 8. Germline CDR1 and CDR2: MDHEN and SYDVKM. This CDR3 has 14 residues. The CDR3 nucleotides are TGTGCCAGCAAAGCAGGGGGCGCGGGTCAGCCCCAGCATTTT. Its translation is CASKAGGAGQPQHF.

The chain joins TRBV30 to TRBJ2-7; a possible D gene is TRBD2 (6 bases). V was pared by 4 bases and J by 2 bases, with 18 bases between. The germline CDR1 and CDR2 sequences are GTSNPN and SVGIG (reference sequence). CDR3 length equals 15 residues. The CDR3 DNA sequence: TGTGCCTGGACCCCCGGGGGATACACGCCCTACGAGCAGTACTTC. This translates into CAWTPGGYTPYEQYF.

The CDR3 DNA reads as TGTGCCAGCTCACCAGTAAACACAGATACGCAGTATTTT. Its translation is CASSPVNTDTQYF. V is TRBV18 and J is TRBJ2-3; D remains ambiguous. This CDR3 contains 13 residues. Trimming stripped 2 bases from V and 2 bases from J, with 5 bases between. Per the germline V gene, CDR1 is KGHSH and CDR2 is LQKENI.

The chain couples TRBV5-8 to TRBJ2-7, with 7 bases that match TRBD2. The V gene end was trimmed by 3 bases and the J gene end by 1 base; junction bases not matched to a gene: 4. In germline, CDR1 is SGHTS, CDR2 YDEGEE. The CDR3 spans 14 residues. The CDR3 spells CASSSGRGSYEQYF. The CDR3 region has the DNA TGTGCCAGCAGCTCGGGGCGGGGGTCCTACGAGCAGTACTTC.

The chain carries TRBV4-1 and TRBJ1-1; 7 bases line up with TRBD1. The trim removed 3 bases at V and 3 bases at J, leaving 4 bases unmatched. CDR3 length: 14 residues. Germline loops: CDR1 MGHRA, CDR2 YSYEKL. CDR3 in DNA: TGCGCCAGCAGCCATCGGGACAGCCACACTGAAGCTTTCTTT. It is translated as CASSHRDSHTEAFF.

The rearrangement uses TRBV3-1 (or the pseudogene TRBV3-2) and TRBJ2-1; a possible D gene is TRBD2 (5 bases). Germline V gene lookup returns CDR1 LGHDT and CDR2 YNNKEL (reference sequence). The CDR3 runs to 14 residues. V was shortened by 4 bases and J by 7 bases, with 14 bases between the two germline ends. The CDR3 nucleotides read TGTGCCAGCAGCCTCGGACGAGGGCGAAATGAGCAGTTCTTC. As protein: CASSLGRGRNEQFF.